This T cell receptor beta chain came from a study of cytomegalovirus exposure and HLA in healthy donors. Study results and caveats: It was likely that a cluster of highly shared sequence variants was a sequencing artifact.

Use of 60 Vbeta and 13 Jbeta primers characterized the PCR. The data were produced by immunoSEQ multiplex PCR, yet TCRdb's version contains in-frame clones alone and is incomplete. Of 150,000 to 200,000 clones in the sample, over 70% are singletons; the top ten hold about 1.8%. A remark on this clone: Its cognate antigen is unknown. Its ends do not fully match the called genes, so a read error is possible.

Germline CDR1 reads SSHAT; CDR2 reads FNYEAQ (reference sequence). The CDR3 sequence is 13 residues long. The chain employs TRBV7-7 and TRBJ1-1; D is ambiguous. Sequenced material: PBMCs. The sequence came from a middle-aged man in good health and CMV-seropositive. Written as DNA, the CDR3 is TGTGCTAGCAGCTTAGCGCGTCACACTGAAGCTTTCTTT. It specifies CASSLARHTEAFF.